One and the same sample provided the 12 T cell receptor beta chains below, sequenced in a study of technical replicates of blood from a few donors. The table came from immunoSEQ multiplex PCR; TCRdb's copy has only in-frame clones and leaves some out. The sample records around 53,000 clones, 70% to 90% being singletons. The sequenced sample consisted of PBMCs. The receptors derive from a human donor in good health. Some clones in this sample may be carry-over from other donors' samples.

The rearrangement uses TRBV2 and TRBJ1-5; TRBD1 agrees at 12 bases. V lost 7 bases and J lost 6; bases outside the gene matches: 4. Germline CDR1 and CDR2: SNHLY and FYNNEI. This CDR3 is built from 14 residues. Here the CDR3 reads CASTGTGGSQPQHF. CDR3 sequence (DNA): TGTGCCAGCACGGGGACAGGGGGCAGTCAGCCCCAGCATTTT.

The rearrangement joins TRBV9 to TRBJ2-7; 11 nucleotides align to TRBD2. V lost 3 bases to trimming and J lost 3 bases; unmatched junction nucleotides: 14. Germline-derived CDR1 and CDR2 are SGDLS and YYNGEE. The CDR3 is 18 residues long. The CDR3 bases are TGTGCCAGCAGCGCGCGCCCTCTGACTAGCGGGAAATACTACGAGCAGTACTTC. This encodes CASSARPLTSGKYYEQYF.

The chain recombines TRBV5-1 with TRBJ1-4, with D hard to call. V dropped 4 bases and J dropped 0 bases, with 7 bases sitting between them. Germline lookup yields CDR1 SGHRS and CDR2 YFSETQ. CDR3 length: 14 amino acids. The CDR3 region has the DNA TGCGCCAGCAGCGGGCAGGCAACTAATGAAAAACTGTTTTTT. Encoded protein: CASSGQATNEKLFF.

This clone has only a few counts. V is TRBV4-1 and J is TRBJ1-4; no clear D. Germline values: CDR1 MGHRA, CDR2 YSYEKL. Trimming shortened V by 1 base and J by 7 bases, and 19 bases separated the two germline ends. The CDR3 contains 17 residues. The CDR3 sequence: CASSQGPGRSLGEKLFF. In DNA form, the CDR3 reads TGCGCCAGCAGCCAAGGCCCTGGGAGGTCATTGGGTGAAAAACTGTTTTTT.

This sequence joins TRBV7-3 and TRBJ2-7; TRBD2 aligns across 8 bases. CDR3 length: 14 amino acids. Germline assignment: CDR1 SGHTA and CDR2 FQGTGA. Unmatched junction bases numbered 0, after V lost 2 bases and J lost 0 bases. The CDR3 loop reads CASSLAGGSYEQYF. CDR3 bases: TGTGCCAGCAGCTTAGCGGGAGGCTCCTACGAGCAGTACTTC.

The chain recombines TRBV29-1 with TRBJ2-7; 11 bases are shared with TRBD2. The CDR3 is 13 amino acids. Germline V gene sequence: CDR1 SQVTM, CDR2 ANQGSEA. V lost 7 bases to trimming and J lost 0 bases; unmatched junction nucleotides: 2. Written as DNA, the CDR3 is TGCAGCGCAGGGACTAGCGGCTCCTACGAGCAGTACTTC. The encoded protein is CSAGTSGSYEQYF.

In this sample, this clone turned up a few times. The CDR3 region has the DNA TGTGCCATCAGCTCCCCTAGCCCCCCCGGGGAGCTGTTTTTT. Translation gives CAISSPSPPGELFF. V is TRBV10-3 and J is TRBJ2-2; tentatively, D is TRBD2 (5 bases). V gave up 6 bases and J gave up 6 bases, with 14 bases separating them. The CDR3 covers 14 residues. Per the germline V gene, CDR1 is ENHRY and CDR2 is SYGVKD.

This chain links TRBV5-3 with TRBJ2-4, with a possible D match to TRBD2 (5 bases). TRBV5-3 is known as an ORF, though its function is uncertain. Trimming stripped 1 base from V and 6 bases from J, with 11 bases between. The CDR3 consists of 14 residues. The CDR3 nucleotides read TGTGCCAGAAGCTTGCGGGATAGTGGAAACATTCAGTACTTC. Its translation: CARSLRDSGNIQYF.

The genes are TRBV4-2 and TRBJ1-1; no firm D call. CDR1 LGHNA and CDR2 YNFKEQ come from the germline V gene. This CDR3 has 15 amino acids. V was trimmed by 3 bases and J by 0 bases, leaving 11 bases between them. The CDR3 loop is CASSQLAEMNTEAFF. CDR3 in DNA: TGTGCCAGCAGCCAGCTAGCGGAGATGAACACTGAAGCTTTCTTT.

V is TRBV5-1 and J is TRBJ2-5; a possible D gene is TRBD2 (5 bases). Trimming removed 1 base from V and 2 bases from J, with 12 bases in between. Germline values: CDR1 SGHRS, CDR2 YFSETQ. This CDR3 is built from 15 residues. The CDR3 region is CASSLLASRQETQYF. Here the CDR3 DNA reads TGCGCCAGCAGCTTGTTGGCTAGCAGGCAAGAGACCCAGTACTTC.

The chain recombines TRBV7-3 with TRBJ2-1; weak D call: TRBD1 (6 bases). The V end was cut by 5 bases, the J end by 0 bases, with 11 bases between. CDR1 is SGHTA and CDR2 is FQGTGA in the germline V gene. The CDR3 is 15 residues long. The DNA of the CDR3 is TGTGCCAGCAGCCCGGACAGTAGCTCCTACAATGAGCAGTTCTTC. This encodes CASSPDSSSYNEQFF.

J is TRBJ2-7 and V is TRBV9, with 11 bases lining up with TRBD2. The trim removed 1 base at V and 2 bases at J, leaving 2 bases unmatched. CDR1 and CDR2 from the germline V gene are SGDLS and YYNGEE. This CDR3 has 15 amino acids. CDR3 in DNA: TGTGCCAGCAGCGTACTAGCGGGGGGCACCTACGAGCAGTACTTC. Its protein product is CASSVLAGGTYEQYF.